This TCR beta chain stems from a study of T-cell memory formation after mild COVID-19. Study-level results: Whereas later expanders leaned CD4+, clones contracting day 15 to 85 showed a balanced CD4/CD8 makeup. In second-wave clones peaking day 37, SARS-CoV-2 specificity remained unconfirmed.

Of note for this clonotype: Its matching antigen is unknown.

TCRdb passed the 5' RACE reads through MiXCR, listing each CDR3 protein once. This table holds over 45,000 distinct CDR3 sequences, 9.3% found once. Germline CDR1 and CDR2: SGHTA and FQGNSA. This CDR3 is 15 amino acids long. Trimming left V 1 base short and J 1 base short, with 8 bases between. This rearrangement joins TRBV7-2 to TRBJ1-5, with D tentatively TRBD1 (6 bases). The sequencing input was PBMCs or a T cell subset sorted from them (not recorded which). The clonotype originates from an adult woman who had mild COVID-19 (a few samples of this study predate the infection). Cell type and time point are not known. The CDR3 bases are TGTGCCAGCAGCTTAGATGGACAGAGCAATCAGCCCCAGCATTTT. Amino acids: CASSLDGQSNQPQHF.